This T cell receptor beta chain appears in the sequencing data of a study of response to subunit inactivated influenza vaccine. The V gene's germline CDR1 is DFQATT and CDR2 SNEGSKA (reference sequence). The CDR3 spans 13 residues. Between the trimmed V and J ends, which lost 3 bases and 6 bases, there was a span of 11 bases. Using its own MiXCR run on the RT-PCR reads, TCRdb lists one record per CDR3 protein. The sample gives roughly 540,000 distinct CDR3 sequences, roughly 25% of which show up once; approximately 3% is in the top ten. These sequences were also reported in another study, on T cells expressing NK-cell markers. From that study: Beta-chain TCR cDNA was generated via 5'RACE template switching with UMIs. In a few donors, these clonotypes also led the CD3+CD56-NKG2C+ fraction.

This TCR derives from a man aged 50 to 60 who received an inactivated influenza vaccine. The chain employs TRBV20-1 and TRBJ1-4; possible D gene TRBD1, 5 bases. The sample was CD4+ T cells sorted from PBMCs, taken 11 to 12 days after vaccination. CDR3 protein: CSARGVRDEKLFF. As DNA, the CDR3 is TGCAGTGCTAGGGGGGTCAGGGATGAAAAACTGTTTTTT.